Presented here are 12 T cell receptor beta chains from one specimen sequenced in a study of CXCR3-negative and CXCR3-positive naive CD8 T cells. These TCRs' antigens remain unknown. Through 5' RACE with UMI labels, the TRB cDNA libraries were prepared. TCRdb reworked the 5' RACE reads into one entry per CDR3 protein, no DNA. The listing contains approximately 59,000 distinct CDR3 sequences. Overall study results and limits: TRB CDR3 hydrophobicity was greater in CXCR3-positive naive cells than in CXCR3-negative naive cells.

The material sequenced was naive CXCR3+ CD8+ T cells from blood. The subset: CD45RO-CCR7+CD27+CD95- naive CD8+ T cells expressing CXCR3 (TNR3+). The source is a human donor in good health. Some clones in this sample may be carry-over from other donors' samples.

This chain uses TRBV20-1 with TRBJ2-7. The germline V gene has CDR1 DFQATT and CDR2 SNEGSKA (reference sequence). The CDR3 consists of 13 residues. CDR3: CSGYGGDSYEQYF.

The V and J genes are TRBV12-3 or TRBV12-4 and TRBJ2-1; TCRdb selects TRBD2, and the lack of DNA leaves this call unchecked. The CDR3 has 12 amino acids. CDR3 residues: CASSPAYNEQFF.

The rearrangement uses TRBV7-8 and TRBJ1-1; the D gene TCRdb calls, TRBD1, cannot be checked with no DNA. CDR3 length: 14 residues. Germline V CDR1 and CDR2: SGHVS, FQNEAQ. This CDR3 is CASSVGQGFTEAFF.

The rearrangement links TRBV10-2 to TRBJ2-7. From germline, CDR1 is WSHSY and CDR2 SAAADI. The CDR3 extends over 12 amino acids. CDR3: CASRGSAYEQYF.

This chain joins TRBV7-3 and TRBJ2-6; TCRdb picks TRBD1, but there is no DNA to check that call. Germline V gene sequence: CDR1 SGHTA, CDR2 FQGTGA. This CDR3 has 16 amino acids. The CDR3 reads CASSIRTGTGANVLTF.

This chain uses TRBV7-7 with TRBJ2-2; TCRdb selects TRBD2, and the lack of DNA leaves this call unchecked. Looked up from germline, CDR1 is SSHAT and CDR2 is FNYEAQ (reference sequence). This CDR3 has 17 amino acids. The CDR3: CASTSLGGGSTTGELFF.

This sequence joins TRBV6-4 and TRBJ2-2; TCRdb reports TRBD2, a call that lacks DNA to check it against. This CDR3 is built from 15 residues. Germline CDR1 is MRHNA and CDR2 is SNTAGT. CDR3 amino acids: CASSEVAANTGELFF.

The rearrangement joins TRBV9 to TRBJ2-2; with no DNA, the TCRdb D assignment of TRBD1 cannot be verified. The CDR3 runs to 16 residues. CDR1 is SGDLS, CDR2 YYNGEE, per germline. CDR3 residues: CASSVAGTANTGELFF.

CDR3 protein: CATARWTAMSYEQYF. The rearrangement uses TRBV15 and TRBJ2-7; the D gene TCRdb calls, TRBD1, cannot be checked with no DNA. CDR1 is LNHNV, CDR2 YYDKDF, per germline (reference sequence). This CDR3 comprises 15 residues.

The chain is built from TRBV6-2 or TRBV6-3 and TRBJ2-3; the D call from TCRdb, TRBD1, cannot be confirmed without DNA. This CDR3 spans 16 amino acids. The germline gives CDR1 MNHEY, CDR2 SVGEGT. Here the CDR3 reads CASESPGTGTIWRQYF.

This chain links TRBV4-2 with TRBJ2-5; TCRdb returns TRBD1, unconfirmable since there is no DNA. Per germline, CDR1 LGHNA and CDR2 YNFKEQ. CDR3 length: 16 amino acids. CDR3 sequence: CASSQRDRGPRETQYF.

CDR3 protein: CAISESLAWDNEQFF. The chain links TRBV10-3 to TRBJ2-1; TCRdb picks TRBD2, but there is no DNA to check that call. CDR3 length equals 15 residues. Germline V gene lookup returns CDR1 ENHRY and CDR2 SYGVKD.